What follows is one T cell receptor beta chain and its context. The entry originates in a study of T cell responses to AZD1222 COVID-19 vaccine. TCRdb's table, derived via immunoSEQ multiplex PCR, lists solely in-frame clones and lacks some. This table holds roughly 140,000 clones, approximately 90% found once. This CDR3 comprises 12 residues. The V end was cut by 0 bases, the J end by 6 bases, with 2 bases between. The germline gives CDR1 SGHAT, CDR2 FQNNGV. The clonotype was recovered from an adult who had recovered from COVID-19. This chain links TRBV11-2 with TRBJ2-2; D gene unclear. The sample in question was peripheral blood, obtained after recovery from COVID-19. The CDR3: CASSLDPGELFF. For the CDR3, the DNA is TGTGCCAGCAGCTTAGATCCCGGGGAGCTGTTTTTT.